Below are 32 T cell receptor beta chains sequenced from a single sample in a study of T-cell memory formation after mild COVID-19. TCRdb reanalysed the 5' RACE reads using MiXCR and keeps one entry per CDR3 protein. The repertoire holds 75,000 to 90,000 distinct CDR3 sequences, around 13% seen once, with about a third in the top ten. Sequencing was performed on PBMCs or a T cell subset sorted from them (not recorded which). The receptors were gathered from an adult woman who had mild COVID-19 (a few samples of this study predate the infection). Cell type and time point are not known.

This chain joins TRBV7-9 and TRBJ2-1; D gene unclear. The CDR3 has 12 residues. CDR1 is SEHNR and CDR2 is FQNEAQ in the germline V gene (reference sequence). V lost 0 bases and J lost 9, with 6 bases in between. Written as DNA, the CDR3 is TGTGCCAGCAGCTTAGCTAGCTCTGAGCAGTTCTTC. It specifies CASSLASSEQFF. The full variable domain, completed using reference TRBV7-9 and TRBJ2-1, is DTGVSQNPRHKITKRGQNVTFRCDPISEHNRLYWYRQTLGQGPEFLTYFQNEAQLEKSRLLSDRFSAERPKGSFSTLEIQRTEQGDSAMYLCASSLASSEQFFGPGTRLTVL.

At least ten counts were recorded for this clonotype. The DNA for the CDR3 is TGTGCCAGCAGTCCGACGGGGCATGAGCAGTTCTTC. It codes for CASSPTGHEQFF. The rearrangement uses TRBV6-6 and TRBJ2-1, with D perhaps assigned TRBD1 or TRBD2 (5 bases each). Trimming left V 5 bases short and J 8 bases short, with 10 bases between. In germline, CDR1 is MNHNY, CDR2 SVGAGI (reference sequence). The CDR3 runs to 12 residues.

Only a few counts were recorded for this clonotype. This rearrangement joins TRBV27 to TRBJ1-6; D gene unclear. V lost 1 base to trimming and J lost 6 bases, with 4 bases between them. There are 13 residues in the CDR3. Germline CDR1 and CDR2: MNHEY and SMNVEV (reference sequence). CDR3 sequence: CASSLYSNSPLHF. CDR3 coding DNA: TGTGCCAGCAGTTTATATTCTAATTCACCCCTCCACTTT.

In this sample, this clonotype turned up a few times. J is TRBJ1-4 and V is TRBV6-5, with 7 bases lining up with TRBD1. The CDR3 spans 15 residues. V trimming: 1 base; J trimming: 7 bases; junction bases outside the gene matches: 6. Looked up from germline, CDR1 is MNHEY and CDR2 is SVGAGI. CDR3 nucleotides: TGTGCCAGCAGTTACTACAGGGGCGGAGGTGAAAAACTGTTTTTT. The encoded protein is CASSYYRGGGEKLFF.

This clonotype showed up just a few times. The chain links TRBV24-1 to TRBJ2-7; the D is unclear. The germline V and J ends were trimmed by 0 bases and 2 bases, with 7 bases remaining between them. CDR1 KGHDR and CDR2 SFDVKD come from the germline V gene. The CDR3 runs 14 residues. CDR3 nucleotides: TGTGCCACCAGTGATTTGGTGTACCCCTACGAGCAGTACTTC. Its translation is CATSDLVYPYEQYF.

The rearrangement uses TRBV13 and TRBJ1-2; maybe TRBD1 (6 bases). Germline V gene lookup returns CDR1 PRHDT and CDR2 FYEKMQ (reference sequence). With 1 base removed from V and 3 bases from J, the gap between germline ends came to 12 bases. The length of the CDR3 is 15 residues. CDR3 amino acids: CASSLAGGTDYGYTF. CDR3 DNA: TGTGCCAGCAGCTTAGCGGGGGGCACGGACTATGGCTACACCTTC.

This clonotype was observed a few times. CDR3 bases: TGTGCCAGCAGCTTATCGGCAGCCCCCTACAATGAGCAGTTCTTC. Translated, it gives CASSLSAAPYNEQFF. The chain is built from TRBV7-6 and TRBJ2-1; D remains unclear. The CDR3 sequence is 15 residues long. V was shortened by 2 bases and J by 2 bases, with 10 bases between the two germline ends. Germline V lookup: CDR1 SGHVS, CDR2 FNYEAQ.

This clonotype was observed a handful of times. V usage is TRBV12-3 or TRBV12-4 and J usage is TRBJ1-5; D is undetermined. The CDR3 totals 13 residues. Trimming cost V 2 bases and J 11 bases, with 13 bases left between them. The CDR3 sequence is CASSLTGRPAQHF. The CDR3 nucleotides read TGTGCCAGCAGTTTAACGGGCCGCCCGGCCCAGCATTTT.

This clonotype was counted at least ten times. The gene calls are TRBV7-2 and TRBJ2-1; 8 bases are shared with TRBD2. The trim removed 1 base at V and 1 base at J, leaving 0 bases unmatched. This CDR3 has 15 amino acids. Germline V lookup: CDR1 SGHTA, CDR2 FQGNSA. In DNA, the CDR3 is TGTGCCAGCAGCTTAGGCGGGGGGTCCTACAATGAGCAGTTCTTC. Protein sequence: CASSLGGGSYNEQFF.

The chain has TRBV29-1 and TRBJ2-1, with 8 bases aligning to TRBD2. Germline V gene sequence: CDR1 SQVTM, CDR2 ANQGSEA. V trimming: 0 bases; J trimming: 8 bases; junction bases outside the gene matches: 15. The CDR3 runs to 17 residues. CDR3 loop: CSVEDLTAGRAWDEQFF. CDR3 nucleotides: TGCAGCGTTGAAGATCTAACCGCCGGGAGGGCCTGGGATGAGCAGTTCTTC.

The gene calls are TRBV10-2 and TRBJ1-3; possible D gene TRBD1, 6 bases. Trimming stripped 6 bases from V and 1 base from J, with 10 bases between. Germline-derived CDR1 and CDR2 are WSHSY and SAAADI. The CDR3 loop spans 14 amino acids. The CDR3 is CASSAQGSGNTIYF. Here the CDR3 DNA reads TGCGCCAGCAGCGCCCAGGGGTCTGGAAACACCATATATTTT.

This clonotype was observed a handful of times. The chain joins TRBV6-2 or TRBV6-3 to TRBJ2-7; D is undetermined. CDR1 and CDR2 from the germline V gene are MNHEY and SVGEGT. Trimming stripped 3 bases from V and 2 bases from J, with 14 bases between. The CDR3 is 15 residues long. The CDR3 DNA is TGTGCCAGCAGTTATGGGAAGCCCGCGGCCTACGAGCAGTACTTC. Encoded protein: CASSYGKPAAYEQYF.

The chain recombines TRBV15 with TRBJ1-5; 7 bases are a match to TRBD1. Losses at the gene ends were 1 base for V and 3 bases for J; bases not matched to a gene: 3. The V gene's germline CDR1 is LNHNV and CDR2 YYDKDF (reference sequence). This CDR3 spans 15 amino acids. The CDR3 bases are TGTGCCACCAGCAGAGTGGGGACAGTCAATCAGCCCCAGCATTTT. It translates to CATSRVGTVNQPQHF.

This clonotype was counted only a few times. The gene calls are TRBV20-1 and TRBJ2-7; TRBD2 matches 9 bases. This CDR3 region has 13 residues. The V gene's germline CDR1 is DFQATT and CDR2 SNEGSKA (reference sequence). V lost 3 bases to trimming and J lost 3 bases; unmatched junction nucleotides: 3. The CDR3 reads CSARGSGSYEQYF. The CDR3 nucleotides are TGCAGTGCTAGGGGTAGCGGGAGCTACGAGCAGTACTTC.

The chain combines TRBV4-2 with TRBJ2-5; D may match TRBD1 or TRBD2 (6 bases each). The CDR3 is 16 amino acids. CDR1 is LGHNA and CDR2 is YNFKEQ in the germline V gene. With 8 bases removed from V and 2 bases from J, the gap between germline ends came to 21 bases. This chain's CDR3 is CASRDRGRGEQETQYF. CDR3 in DNA: TGTGCCAGCCGCGATCGGGGGCGGGGAGAACAAGAGACCCAGTACTTC.

This clonotype was found a few times. This chain joins TRBV4-3 and TRBJ2-1; 11 positions match TRBD2. The CDR3 spans 16 residues. Germline assignment: CDR1 LGHNA and CDR2 YSLEER. V was clipped by 0 bases and J by 9 bases; unmatched bases: 7. CDR3 loop: CASSQDTSGSRGEQFF. The CDR3 region has the DNA TGCGCCAGCAGCCAAGACACTAGCGGGAGTAGAGGTGAGCAGTTCTTC.

This clonotype occurred a few times. This chain uses TRBV5-5 with TRBJ2-1, with a possible D match to TRBD1 (5 bases). Trimming pared 3 bases from V and 5 bases from J, leaving 6 bases between. This CDR3 has 12 amino acids. CDR1 is SGHKS and CDR2 is YYEKEE in the germline V gene (reference sequence). In DNA form, the CDR3 reads TGTGCCAGCAGCTCGACAGACAATGAGCAGTTCTTC. This encodes CASSSTDNEQFF.

V usage is TRBV20-1 and J usage is TRBJ2-3, with TRBD2 identical over 11 bases. CDR3 length: 17 amino acids. CDR1 and CDR2 from the germline V gene are DFQATT and SNEGSKA (reference sequence). Trimming took 5 bases from V and 1 from J; bases not matched to a gene: 11. CDR3 DNA sequence: TGCAGTGCTGCTCCACTCCCTAGCGGGGGGCGCACAGATACGCAGTATTTT. Translation: CSAAPLPSGGRTDTQYF.

The chain uses TRBV7-3 and TRBJ2-5, with 7 bases identical to TRBD1. The V gene's germline CDR1 is SGHTA and CDR2 FQGTGA. CDR3 length: 14 amino acids. V gave up 3 bases and J gave up 1 base; unmatched junction bases: 2. CDR3 residues: CASSLTGSQETQYF. CDR3 DNA: TGTGCCAGCAGCTTGACAGGGAGCCAAGAGACCCAGTACTTC.

V is TRBV7-9 and J is TRBJ2-7, with D possibly TRBD2 on 7 matching bases. In germline, CDR1 is SEHNR, CDR2 FQNEAQ (reference sequence). V gave up 11 bases and J gave up 7 bases, with 21 bases separating them. This CDR3 contains 13 residues. CDR3 DNA sequence: TGTGCCTTGCGGGGGCAGGACGCGCGGGAGCAGTACTTC. Protein sequence: CALRGQDAREQYF.

This clonotype has a handful of counts. This chain links TRBV4-1 with TRBJ2-7; 11 bases map to TRBD2. Germline assignment: CDR1 MGHRA and CDR2 YSYEKL. CDR3 length: 17 amino acids. Trimming removed 2 bases from V and 7 bases from J; junction bases left unmatched: 13. The CDR3 DNA follows: TGCGCCAGCAGCCAAATAGGGGCACTAGCGGGGGTGAGGGAGCAGTACTTC. Protein sequence: CASSQIGALAGVREQYF.

This clonotype has a handful of counts. This chain uses TRBV4-3 with TRBJ1-1, with TRBD1 identical over 8 bases. The CDR3 has 16 amino acids. The J segment lost 2 bases and the V segment lost 6 bases, leaving 11 bases of the junction unmatched. Per the germline V gene, CDR1 is LGHNA and CDR2 is YSLEER. This chain's CDR3 is CASSATTGQGNTEAFF. The CDR3 nucleotides read TGCGCCAGCAGTGCTACAACAGGACAGGGAAACACTGAAGCTTTCTTT.

The gene calls are TRBV4-1 and TRBJ1-1, with 9 bases fitting TRBD1. This CDR3 comprises 14 residues. The ends lost 4 bases at V and 4 bases at J; junction bases unmatched: 4. Germline CDR1 and CDR2: MGHRA and YSYEKL. The CDR3 region is CASSPLTGGTEAFF. The CDR3, as DNA: TGCGCCAGCAGCCCCCTGACAGGGGGCACTGAAGCTTTCTTT.

This clonotype was recorded many times. The CDR3 sequence: CATSNPSQETQYF. CDR3 nucleotides: TGTGCCACCAGTAATCCCAGCCAAGAGACCCAGTACTTC. This chain uses TRBV24-1 with TRBJ2-5; D call uncertain. The CDR3 length is 13 residues. Per germline, CDR1 KGHDR and CDR2 SFDVKD. Trimming shortened V by 6 bases and J by 1 base, and 8 bases separated the two germline ends.

This clonotype was picked up many times. This chain links TRBV25-1 with TRBJ2-5, with 8 bases lining up with TRBD2. The V gene's germline CDR1 is MGHDK and CDR2 SYGVNS. CDR3 size: 15 residues. The V and J ends lost 1 base and 3 bases, in that order; junction bases with no gene match: 4. CDR3 region: CASSEFTSGEETQYF. Here the CDR3 DNA reads TGTGCCAGCAGTGAATTTACTAGCGGAGAAGAGACCCAGTACTTC.

The genes are TRBV30 and TRBJ1-2; TRBD1 is a possible D gene (6 bases). Germline V gene lookup returns CDR1 GTSNPN and CDR2 SVGIG (reference sequence). CDR3 length: 15 residues. The V end lost 0 bases, the J end lost 4 bases, and 15 bases lay between the germline ends. This CDR3 is CAWSVGPGASYGYTF. The CDR3, as DNA: TGTGCCTGGAGTGTGGGCCCAGGGGCGAGCTATGGCTACACCTTC.

The V gene is TRBV4-3, the J gene TRBJ1-1; TRBD1 might be the D (5 bases). V was clipped by 2 bases and J by 4 bases, with 20 bases between them. CDR3 length equals 17 residues. Germline CDR1 LGHNA, CDR2 YSLEER. CDR3 sequence: CASSQSFVLEGRTEAFF. As DNA, the CDR3 is TGCGCCAGCAGCCAATCCTTCGTGTTGGAGGGGCGCACTGAAGCTTTCTTT.

This clonotype was seen only a few times. The rearrangement links TRBV10-3 to TRBJ2-3; 7 bases are a match to TRBD1. Germline loops: CDR1 ENHRY, CDR2 SYGVKD. The V and J ends lost 6 bases and 2 bases, in that order; junction bases with no gene match: 5. The CDR3 spans 14 residues. CDR3 bases: TGTGCCATCAGCGGGGACAGTTACACAGATACGCAGTATTTT. This translates into CAISGDSYTDTQYF.

This chain joins TRBV6-1 and TRBJ2-5; 13 bases agree with TRBD2. The CDR3 is made up of 15 amino acids. In germline, CDR1 is MNHNS, CDR2 SASEGT. The J segment lost 3 bases and the V segment lost 6 bases, leaving 4 bases of the junction unmatched. The CDR3 nucleotides are TGTGCCAGCAGCCTACTAGCGGGAGGGGAAGAGACCCAGTACTTC. Its protein is CASSLLAGGEETQYF.

This chain uses TRBV11-2 with TRBJ1-1, with a weak D call TRBD1 (6 bases). CDR1 is SGHAT, CDR2 FQNNGV, per germline. Trimming shortened V by 5 bases and J by 8 bases, and 12 bases separated the two germline ends. This CDR3 is built from 12 residues. The CDR3 bases are TGTGCCAGCAGCCTACACAGGGTCGAAGCTTTCTTT. Its protein is CASSLHRVEAFF.

Ten or more counts support this clonotype. This chain uses TRBV5-6 with TRBJ2-1; perhaps TRBD2 as D (5 bases). Trimming cost V 4 bases and J 8 bases, with 10 bases left between them. The CDR3 length is 12 residues. Germline V gene lookup returns CDR1 SGHDT and CDR2 YYEEEE. CDR3 loop: CASSPAGDEQFF. DNA for the CDR3: TGTGCCAGCAGCCCTGCCGGGGATGAGCAGTTCTTC. Full variable domain (rest looked up from reference TRBV5-6 and TRBJ2-1): DAGVTQSPTHLIKTRGQQVTLRCSPKSGHDTVSWYQQALGQGPQFIFQYYEEEERQRGNFPDRFSGHQFPNYSSELNVNALLLGDSALYLCASSPAGDEQFFGPGTRLTVL.

The V gene is TRBV12-3 or TRBV12-4, the J gene TRBJ1-1; D possibly corresponds to TRBD1 (5 bases). V was trimmed by 7 bases and J by 0 bases, leaving 18 bases between them. The CDR3 is 16 residues long. CDR3 sequence (DNA): TGTGCCAGCACCCTAGCCCCAGGGAACATGAACACTGAAGCTTTCTTT. Protein: CASTLAPGNMNTEAFF.